The TCR beta chain under discussion was sequenced for a study of blood T cell repertoires in COVID-19. Whole-study context: The study drew acute and convalescent COVID-19 samples from the United States, Italy and Spain. T cells, B-cell-depleted T cells, or PBMCs provided the cDNA or gDNA that served as material.

As handled by the study authors: Amplification from reference gene primers served as the basis for estimated nucleated cell counts. Here immunoSEQ multiplex PCR was the method, and the copy in TCRdb shows in-frame clones only, minus some. The DNA gave D and trimming, while V, J and clone size come from that table. Of about 200,000 clones listed, around 80% are singletons. This CDR3 is built from 16 residues. CDR1 is MNHNS and CDR2 is SASEGT in the germline V gene. The J segment lost 8 bases and the V segment lost 2 bases, leaving 10 bases of the junction unmatched. The chain has TRBV6-1 and TRBJ1-4; 8 bases match TRBD1. Material for sequencing was peripheral blood. The receptor was isolated from a woman in her seventies with acute or convalescent COVID-19. The DNA for the CDR3 is TGTGCCAGCAGTGAATCGGATACAGGGGGTTGGGAAAAACTGTTTTTT. It specifies CASSESDTGGWEKLFF.